This T cell receptor beta chain was identified during a study of blood T cells in healthy people across ages. V gave up 3 bases and J gave up 7 bases, with 13 bases separating them. The CDR3 is made up of 14 amino acids. Per germline, CDR1 MGHRA and CDR2 YSYEKL. A second PCR of about 7 to 11 cycles used a sample-barcoded 5' primer and a J-beta primer mix. Every cDNA molecule bore a tag from a template-switch adaptor containing 12 random nucleotides. Via MiXCR, TCRdb re-called the 5' RACE reads, giving one row per CDR3 protein. This sample has 920,000 or so distinct CDR3 sequences, with under 45% found just once. Of note for this clonotype: What it binds is not known.

Study-wide results and caveats: Age brought a roughly linear fall in TCR beta diversity measured per million T cells. Fewer expanded clones and more diversity marked long-lived versus aged donors.

The origin of this receptor is a woman aged 55-69 years in good health. The V call is TRBV4-1, the J call TRBJ2-1; D is perhaps TRBD2 (6 bases). Sequencing was done on a sample of blood. CDR3: CASSHPGRGNEQFF. Written as DNA, the CDR3 is TGCGCCAGCAGCCACCCCGGACGGGGGAATGAGCAGTTCTTC.